This TCR beta chain was observed in a study of blood T cells in healthy people across ages (dated by TCRdb to the mid-2010s). About the full investigation: In model experiments, template switching captured roughly one uniquely barcoded TCR beta cDNA molecule for every two T cells. To avoid experimental bias, donors of different ages were spread randomly across the sequencing lanes. The donors were divided into four age groups: young (average around 15 years), middle-aged (roughly 40), aged (approximately 62) and long-lived (about 90). Using the same blood draw, the study looked at two additional independent replicas of 1 million unique cDNA reads for two donors, one aged 18 to 29 and the other aged 80 or older. Age-related changes in TCR beta repertoire diversity were measured in the study by deep sequencing normalized with unique cDNA molecular identifiers.

Systemically healthy Caucasian individuals from Russia, 39 in total and aged roughly 6 to 95 years, were included as donors. Each donor gave roughly 11 milliliters of peripheral blood, drawn into EDTA-treated Vacutainer tubes. Ficoll-Paque density-gradient centrifugation was used to isolate PBMCs, with at least 6.5 million per sample. Trizol reagent was used to extract total RNA from the PBMCs, yielding at least 6 micrograms per sample. For every donor, an aliquot of PBMCs went through flow cytometry to measure the percentages of naive CD45RAhigh/CD27high T cells. The method was 5' RACE. The instrument was an Illumina HiSeq 2500. A second about 7 to 12 cycle PCR used a sample-barcoded 5' primer and a J-beta primer mix. A template-switch 5' adaptor carrying 12 random nucleotides introduced a unique molecular identifier onto each TCR beta cDNA molecule. Each sample yielded at least 2.5 million CDR3-containing paired-end reads. All of the RNA was converted into first-strand cDNA using the Mint cDNA synthesis kit, with a TRBC-specific oligonucleotide serving as the primer. Following uracil-DNA glycosylase treatment, all cDNA underwent a first 18-cycle PCR with the universal primers M1SS and BC2_uni_R. Under the source paper's analysis protocol: For normalization, 1 million high-quality reads, each with a distinct molecular identifier, were randomly selected from each sample. Instead of being binned into consensus sequences, reads with shared molecular identifiers were discarded. CDR3 identification, clonotype clustering and error correction used MiTCR with a Q25 quality threshold and the strictest error-elimination algorithm. A nonparametric unseen species model using Euler transformation provided a lower-bound estimate of total TCR beta diversity. TCRdb trimmed public reads at Q25 via fastp, called clones via MiXCR and kept in-frame beta chains. A single entry per CDR3 protein holds the most common genes and DNA from its merged rows. TCRdb's processing, not the authors', yielded these V and J calls. The sample table contains some 780,000 distinct CDR3 sequences; only one count was recorded for just over 55% of them. Roughly 24% of the sample belongs to the ten largest clones.

Worth noting for this clonotype: There is no known antigen for this receptor. No much larger clone is present one base from it, and per-base qualities are unavailable.

Trimming removed 0 bases from V and 3 bases from J; the gene matches leave 3 bases unexplained. The CDR3 numbers 14 residues from cysteine through phenylalanine. Only the CDR3 portion is preserved as DNA: 42 bases, with reading frame beginning at the first base. The germline V gene sets CDR1 to SGDLS and CDR2 to YYNGEE. General findings and caveats noted by the study authors: Because profiling used bulk unsorted PBMCs, naive and antigen-experienced compartments could not be compared conclusively. Estimates of total diversity from one million sequenced T cells were regarded as lower bounds and underestimates. The percentage of naive T cells measured by flow cytometry correlated strongly with observed TCR beta diversity. The long-lived group showed more naive CD4+ T cells, fewer expanded clones and increased TCR diversity than the aged group, suggesting age selection. Because the CMV infection status of the donors was unknown, age-related changes in expanded clonotypes may potentially have been confounded. Observed TCR beta diversity per million T cells fell roughly linearly with age, and a significant reduction was already apparent by age approximately 40.

The receptor comes from a man aged 40-49 years in good health. This chain is built from TRBV9 and TRBJ2-7, with 7 bases aligning to TRBD2. Sequenced input: blood. CDR3 protein: CASSVEGGSYEQYF. The DNA reads as follows: TGTGCCAGCAGCGTAGAGGGAGGGAGCTACGAGCAGTACTTC. With the portions outside the CDR3 filled from the reference TRBV9 and TRBJ2-7 genes, the complete variable region becomes DSGVTQTPKHLITATGQRVTLRCSPRSGDLSVYWYQQSLDQGLQFLIQYYNGEERAKGNILERFSAQQFPDLHSELNLSSLELGDSALYFCASSVEGGSYEQYFGPGTRLTVT.